Listed here are 25 T cell receptor beta chains from one sample, sequenced in a study of T cell responses to AZD1222 COVID-19 vaccine. Here immunoSEQ multiplex PCR was the method, and the copy in TCRdb shows in-frame clones only, minus some. The sample has some 71,000 clones, 84% seen once. The sequencing used peripheral blood, collected on day 0 of AZD1222 vaccination. The receptors shown here come from an adult in good health.

This clone was seen once. Here the CDR3 DNA reads TGCGCCAGCAGCTTGGGTTTGCGGCAGCAAGAGACCCAGTACTTC. It is translated as CASSLGLRQQETQYF. The gene calls are TRBV5-1 and TRBJ2-5; D remains unclear. Germline V gives CDR1 SGHRS, CDR2 YFSETQ. The CDR3 totals 15 residues. V was trimmed by 0 bases and J by 2 bases, leaving 11 bases between them.

The J gene is TRBJ2-2, the V gene TRBV3-1 (or the pseudogene TRBV3-2); TRBD1 or TRBD2 may be the D gene (5 bases each). Germline values: CDR1 LGHDT, CDR2 YNNKEL (reference sequence). The CDR3 sequence is 14 residues long. Deletions cut 7 bases from V and 6 bases from J, with 15 bases between. The CDR3 bases are TGTGCCAGCACCCGGGACCCCTATGCCGGGGAGCTGTTTTTT. Amino acids: CASTRDPYAGELFF.

The chain is built from TRBV11-1 and TRBJ2-5; 8 nucleotides line up with TRBD2. The CDR3 has 16 residues. CDR1 is SGHAT and CDR2 is FQDESV in the germline V gene (reference sequence). V lost 3 bases, J lost 2 bases, and 8 bases stayed unmatched. The CDR3 spells CASSFEKRGRQETQYF. In DNA, the CDR3 is TGTGCCAGCAGCTTTGAAAAGCGGGGGCGGCAAGAGACCCAGTACTTC.

This clone was picked up one time. The chain recombines TRBV18 with TRBJ1-6; no reliable D call. There are 15 residues in the CDR3. Germline values: CDR1 KGHSH, CDR2 LQKENI. Trimming pared 3 bases from V and 0 bases from J, leaving 6 bases between. The CDR3 here is CASSPASSYNSPLHF. The CDR3 DNA reads as TGTGCCAGCTCACCGGCGAGCTCCTATAATTCACCCCTCCACTTT.

The V call is TRBV19, the J call TRBJ1-1; D not resolved. Germline V gene sequence: CDR1 LNHDA, CDR2 SQIVND (reference sequence). Deletions cut 3 bases from V and 1 base from J, with 6 bases between. The CDR3 runs to 13 residues. CDR3 in amino acids: CASSISENTEAFF. CDR3 nucleotide sequence: TGTGCCAGTAGTATTTCAGAGAACACTGAAGCTTTCTTT.

CDR3 residues: CASSPGTGIGTEAFF. As DNA, the CDR3 is TGCGCCAGCAGTCCCGGGACAGGGATTGGCACTGAAGCTTTCTTT. The chain joins TRBV10-1 to TRBJ1-1; 9 bases agree with TRBD1. The CDR3 consists of 15 residues. Trimming took 5 bases from V and 4 from J; bases not matched to a gene: 8. In germline, CDR1 is WNHNN, CDR2 SYGVQD (reference sequence).

V is TRBV10-3 and J is TRBJ2-1; 8 bases match TRBD2. Trimming took 0 bases from V and 11 from J; bases not matched to a gene: 6. This CDR3 has 14 amino acids. Germline CDR1 reads ENHRY; CDR2 reads SYGVKD. The chain's CDR3 is CAISESGERGQQFF. The DNA of the CDR3 is TGTGCCATCAGTGAGTCGGGTGAGCGGGGGCAGCAGTTCTTC.

This clone was seen more than once but under ten times. V usage is TRBV7-9 and J usage is TRBJ2-7, with TRBD2 as a possible D gene (6 bases). The CDR3 covers 14 residues. Germline CDR1 reads SEHNR; CDR2 reads FQNEAQ (reference sequence). Trimming removed 5 bases at V and 2 bases at J, with 13 bases between. The DNA of the CDR3 is TGTGCCAGCAGCCTACCCGGGACTCCCTACGAGCAGTACTTC. This sequence encodes CASSLPGTPYEQYF.

In DNA form, the CDR3 reads TGTGCCAGCAGTGACCCCCCCATTTACGAGCAGTACTTC. Its translation is CASSDPPIYEQYF. This chain connects TRBV6-1 to TRBJ2-7; D unclear. With 3 bases removed from V and 4 bases from J, the gap between germline ends came to 10 bases. Per germline, CDR1 MNHNS and CDR2 SASEGT. The CDR3 length is 13 residues.

This clone was counted once. J is TRBJ1-2 and V is TRBV14; weak D call: TRBD1 (5 bases). The length of the CDR3 is 12 residues. Trimming removed 4 bases from V and 14 bases from J, with 17 bases in between. The germline CDR1 and CDR2 sequences are SGHDN and FVKESK. The CDR3 nucleotides are TGTGCCAGCAGCCCCACAGGTGCCTCCGAAACCTTC. Its protein product is CASSPTGASETF.

V gene TRBV7-8 combines with J gene TRBJ1-1, with D possibly being TRBD1 (6 bases). This CDR3 contains 12 residues. The germline V gene encodes CDR1 SGHVS and CDR2 FQNEAQ. Trimming took 5 bases from V and 8 from J, leaving 12 bases between them. The CDR3 DNA reads as TGTGCCAGCAGCCTAACCGGGACAGAAGCTTTCTTT. Translation: CASSLTGTEAFF.

The chain links TRBV1 to TRBJ2-5. TRBV1 is a recognized pseudogene. This CDR3 is 17 amino acids long. The CDR3: CTSSQDWGMGLQETQYF. The CDR3 bases are TGCACCAGCAGCCAAGATTGGGGGATGGGCCTCCAAGAGACCCAGTACTTC.

Points on this clone: Other DNA sequences from this sample encode an identical CDR3 as well. This sequence joins TRBV28 and TRBJ1-5, with unresolved D. Germline CDR1 MDHEN, CDR2 SYDVKM. The length of the CDR3 is 14 residues. The ends were cut back, 4 bases at V and 1 base at J, with 8 bases in the middle. The CDR3 region is CASSSPGSNQPQHF. Here the CDR3 DNA reads TGTGCCAGCAGTTCCCCCGGGAGCAATCAGCCCCAGCATTTT. The complete variable domain, with remaining parts taken from reference TRBV28 and TRBJ1-5, reads DVKVTQSSRYLVKRTGEKVFLECVQDMDHENMFWYRQDPGLGLRLIYFSYDVKMKEKGDIPEGYSVSREKKERFSLILESASTNQTSMYLCASSSPGSNQPQHFGDGTRLSIL.

This clone appeared a single time. The rearrangement links TRBV12-3 or TRBV12-4 to TRBJ1-6; D unclear. CDR3 size: 12 residues. The V and J ends lost 5 bases and 10 bases respectively, with 9 bases between them. The CDR3 DNA is TGTGCCAGCAGTCATCCCCTGTCACCCCTCCACTTT. Amino acid sequence: CASSHPLSPLHF.

The chain couples TRBV9 to TRBJ1-1, with a weak D call TRBD1 (6 bases). CDR1 is SGDLS and CDR2 is YYNGEE in the germline V gene. Trimming removed 4 bases from V and 0 bases from J, with 13 bases in between. The CDR3 loop spans 15 amino acids. The CDR3 DNA reads as TGTGCCAGCAGCCCTAGGGGACACCTGAACACTGAAGCTTTCTTT. Translation: CASSPRGHLNTEAFF.

This chain joins TRBV4-1 and TRBJ1-5; TRBD1 agrees at 9 bases. Germline CDR1 and CDR2: MGHRA and YSYEKL. V was clipped by 2 bases and J by 5 bases; unmatched bases: 4. The CDR3 extends over 15 amino acids. This CDR3 reads CASSQLQGADQPQHF. In DNA form, the CDR3 reads TGCGCCAGCAGCCAATTACAGGGGGCGGATCAGCCCCAGCATTTT.

This chain joins TRBV27 and TRBJ2-1, with 8 bases lining up with TRBD1. The CDR3 has 15 residues. Germline CDR1 reads MNHEY; CDR2 reads SMNVEV (reference sequence). The V and J ends lost 3 bases and 4 bases, in that order; junction bases with no gene match: 5. CDR3 DNA: TGTGCCAGCAGTTTCAGGGGGCGAAGTTACAATGAGCAGTTCTTC. Its translation is CASSFRGRSYNEQFF.

The J gene is TRBJ1-2, the V gene TRBV7-9; TRBD1 might be the D (5 bases). The CDR3 is 14 residues long. CDR1 and CDR2 (germline): SEHNR, FQNEAQ (reference sequence). The germline V and J ends were trimmed by 1 base and 3 bases, with 9 bases remaining between them. The CDR3 DNA follows: TGTGCCAGCAGCTTAGTATCGGGGGACTATGGCTACACCTTC. Encoded protein: CASSLVSGDYGYTF.

The chain employs TRBV18 and TRBJ1-3; D might be TRBD1 (5 bases). Germline-derived CDR1 and CDR2 are KGHSH and LQKENI. Trimming removed 4 bases at V and 0 bases at J, with 10 bases between. CDR3 length equals 15 residues. The CDR3 here is CASSLQGFSGNTIYF. DNA of the CDR3: TGTGCCAGCTCACTGCAGGGATTCTCTGGAAACACCATATATTTT.

This clone was counted a few times. The chain uses TRBV28 and TRBJ2-3; D not certain. Germline V lookup: CDR1 MDHEN, CDR2 SYDVKM. The CDR3 loop spans 12 amino acids. V was cut by 10 bases and J by 1 base, with 9 bases left in between. The CDR3 loop reads CAIGTGTDTQYF. In DNA, the CDR3 is TGTGCCATCGGAACTGGCACAGATACGCAGTATTTT.

This clone was observed a handful of times. The chain uses TRBV7-2 and TRBJ1-2, with D perhaps TRBD1 (6 bases). Trimming pared 5 bases from V and 7 bases from J, leaving 17 bases between. The CDR3 has 14 residues. Germline values: CDR1 SGHTA, CDR2 FQGNSA. In nucleotides, the CDR3 is TGTGCCAGCAGCACCCCAGGTACAGGGATTGGCTACACCTTC. Translation: CASSTPGTGIGYTF.

This sequence joins TRBV3-1 (or the pseudogene TRBV3-2) and TRBJ2-3; 7 bases agree with TRBD2. CDR1 is LGHDT, CDR2 YNNKEL, per germline (reference sequence). The V segment lost 4 bases and the J segment 3 bases; nucleotides outside the gene matches: 4. This CDR3 contains 14 residues. The chain's CDR3 is CASSLGTKTDTQYF. CDR3 DNA sequence: TGTGCCAGCAGCCTCGGGACTAAAACAGATACGCAGTATTTT.

This chain's CDR3 is CASSVGGTGQETQYF. The CDR3 nucleotides read TGTGCCAGCAGCGTGGGGGGAACAGGGCAAGAGACCCAGTACTTC. The V and J genes are TRBV9 and TRBJ2-5; the D call may be TRBD1 or TRBD2 (6 bases each). The CDR3 spans 15 residues. Germline V lookup: CDR1 SGDLS, CDR2 YYNGEE. The germline V and J ends were trimmed by 2 bases and 2 bases, with 13 bases remaining between them.

The V gene is TRBV28, the J gene TRBJ2-3; D is ambiguous. V was pared by 2 bases and J by 6 bases, with 9 bases between. Germline V lookup: CDR1 MDHEN, CDR2 SYDVKM. The CDR3 loop spans 13 amino acids. The CDR3: CASSLSAADTQYF. CDR3 nucleotides: TGTGCCAGCAGTTTAAGTGCGGCGGATACGCAGTATTTT.

This chain joins TRBV30 and TRBJ2-3; 9 bases line up with TRBD1. This CDR3 contains 16 residues. The germline CDR1 and CDR2 sequences are GTSNPN and SVGIG (reference sequence). V trimming: 4 bases; J trimming: 6 bases; junction bases outside the gene matches: 14. Here the CDR3 reads CAWTSRGGQGWDTQYF. Written as DNA, the CDR3 is TGTGCCTGGACCTCCAGGGGGGGACAGGGTTGGGATACGCAGTATTTT.